The T cell receptor (beta chain) under discussion was sequenced for a study of T-cell reconstitution after alpha-beta-depleted transplantation in children. Study-wide results and caveats: Diversity and T-cell counts at one year after transplant derived mostly from new T cells. Some patients showed high day-60 TCRbeta diversity, which derived from surviving recipient T cells and thymic progenitors. Reported findings indicate that, about two months after transplant, alpha-beta T cells came from several hundred expanded clones, which were derived from non-depleted graft cells.

Per the germline V gene, CDR1 is PRHDT and CDR2 is FYEKMQ (reference sequence). The CDR3 runs 13 residues. The library targeted TCRbeta and was prepared with unique molecular identifiers. One entry per CDR3 protein, called by TCRdb with MiXCR from the PCR reads. The sample gives about 290,000 distinct CDR3 sequences, roughly 8.2% of which show up once; 9.1% is in the top ten. About this clonotype itself: As yet, its antigen is unknown.

The chain recombines TRBV13 with TRBJ2-1; D is unclear. The tail of the sequence fits TRBJ2-7 better, so the J call may be wrong. The receptor's source is a female patient aged 2-15 years who had a stem cell transplant for Fanconi anemia, so the T cells may come from the graft donor. The sequencing here drew on peripheral blood, taken 360 days after TCRalphabeta/CD19-depleted stem cell transplant. The CDR3 bases are TGTGCCAGCAGCTTAGGTCCAGGTAATGAGCAGTACTTC. It codes for CASSLGPGNEQYF.